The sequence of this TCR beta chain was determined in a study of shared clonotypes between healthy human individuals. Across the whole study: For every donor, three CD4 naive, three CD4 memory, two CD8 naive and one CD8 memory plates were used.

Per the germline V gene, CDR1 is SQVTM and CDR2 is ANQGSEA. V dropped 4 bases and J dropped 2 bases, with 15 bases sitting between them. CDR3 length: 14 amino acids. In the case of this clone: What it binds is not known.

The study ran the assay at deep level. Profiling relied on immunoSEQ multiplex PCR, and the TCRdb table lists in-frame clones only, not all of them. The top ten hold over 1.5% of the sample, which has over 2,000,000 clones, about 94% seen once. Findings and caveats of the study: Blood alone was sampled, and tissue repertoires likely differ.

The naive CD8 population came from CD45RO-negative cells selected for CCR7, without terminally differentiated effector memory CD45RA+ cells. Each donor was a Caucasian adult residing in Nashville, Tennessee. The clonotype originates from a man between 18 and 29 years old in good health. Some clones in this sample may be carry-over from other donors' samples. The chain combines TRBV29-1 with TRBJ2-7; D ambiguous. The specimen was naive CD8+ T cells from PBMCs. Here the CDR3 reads CSVAMPMPTYEQYF. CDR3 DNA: TGCAGCGTTGCTATGCCTATGCCGACCTACGAGCAGTACTTC.